These 5 T cell receptor beta chains were all obtained from the same sample, sequenced in a study of T cell responses to AZD1222 COVID-19 vaccine. Produced via immunoSEQ multiplex PCR; TCRdb's table is partial and in-frame only. The sample lists about 120,000 clones; more than 85% were seen once. The sample here was peripheral blood, taken 28 days after the second AZD1222 dose. The receptors stem from an adult who received the AZD1222 COVID-19 vaccine.

This chain joins TRBV6-5 and TRBJ1-2, with D unclear. CDR1 MNHEY and CDR2 SVGAGI come from the germline V gene. The CDR3 is 14 amino acids. Trimming removed 2 bases at V and 8 bases at J, with 15 bases between. The CDR3 sequence: CASSYEGFSWGYTF. DNA for the CDR3: TGTGCCAGCAGTTACGAAGGGTTTAGTTGGGGCTACACCTTC.

This clone was counted a few times. The V call is TRBV29-1, the J call TRBJ2-1; D perhaps matches TRBD2 (6 bases). Germline loops: CDR1 SQVTM, CDR2 ANQGSEA. Trimming stripped 5 bases from V and 6 bases from J, with 20 bases between. The length of the CDR3 is 15 residues. The CDR3 DNA follows: TGCAGCGTTTCCCTCCGTGCTAGCGAGGGCAATGAGCAGTTCTTC. Protein product: CSVSLRASEGNEQFF.

This sequence joins TRBV6-2 or TRBV6-3 and TRBJ1-2; 7 positions match TRBD1. Germline CDR1 reads MNHEY; CDR2 reads SVGEGT. The CDR3 sequence is 14 residues long. V gave up 2 bases and J gave up 4 bases; unmatched junction bases: 4. CDR3 bases: TGTGCCAGCAGTTACGAACGACAGGGCTATGGCTACACCTTC. It codes for CASSYERQGYGYTF.

This clone was counted once. The rearrangement links TRBV7-2 to TRBJ1-6, with 7 bases matching TRBD1. J lost 10 bases, V lost 0 bases, and 6 bases had no gene match. Germline V gene sequence: CDR1 SGHTA, CDR2 FQGNSA. The CDR3 loop spans 15 amino acids. In DNA, the CDR3 is TGTGCCAGCAGCTTAGCGGACAGGACAAGCTCACCCCTCCACTTT. Its translation is CASSLADRTSSPLHF.

This sequence joins TRBV7-9 and TRBJ1-2; TRBD1 agrees at 8 bases. The trim removed 5 bases at V and 4 bases at J, leaving 12 bases unmatched. This CDR3 has 16 residues. Per the germline V gene, CDR1 is SEHNR and CDR2 is FQNEAQ (reference sequence). The CDR3 spells CASSTQGANPFYGYTF. DNA of the CDR3: TGTGCCAGCAGCACGCAGGGGGCTAACCCGTTCTATGGCTACACCTTC. The whole variable domain, remainder taken from reference TRBV7-9 and TRBJ1-2, is DTGVSQNPRHKITKRGQNVTFRCDPISEHNRLYWYRQTLGQGPEFLTYFQNEAQLEKSRLLSDRFSAERPKGSFSTLEIQRTEQGDSAMYLCASSTQGANPFYGYTFGSGTRLTVV.